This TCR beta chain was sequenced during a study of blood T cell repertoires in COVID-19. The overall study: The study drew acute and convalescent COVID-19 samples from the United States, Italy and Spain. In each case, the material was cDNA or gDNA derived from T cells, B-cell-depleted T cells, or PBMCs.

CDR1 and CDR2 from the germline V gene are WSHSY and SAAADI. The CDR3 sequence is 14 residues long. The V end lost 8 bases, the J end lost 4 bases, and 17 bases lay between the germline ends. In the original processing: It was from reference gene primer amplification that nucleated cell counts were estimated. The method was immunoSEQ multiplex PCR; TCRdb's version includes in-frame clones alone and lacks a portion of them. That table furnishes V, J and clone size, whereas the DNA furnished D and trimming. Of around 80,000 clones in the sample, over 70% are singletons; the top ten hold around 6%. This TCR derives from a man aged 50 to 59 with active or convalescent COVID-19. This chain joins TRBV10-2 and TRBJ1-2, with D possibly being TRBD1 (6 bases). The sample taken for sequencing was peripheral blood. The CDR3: CASYTGYGPYGYTF. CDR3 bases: TGCGCCAGCTATACAGGGTATGGGCCCTATGGCTACACCTTC.